This T cell receptor beta chain emerged from a study of control samples from healthy donors and cancer patients. The table came from immunoSEQ multiplex PCR; TCRdb's copy has only in-frame clones and leaves some out. The sample yields some 170,000 clones, 90% to 95% seen once. CDR3 length equals 14 residues. CDR1 LGHDT and CDR2 YNNKEL come from the germline V gene (reference sequence). After removal of 4 bases from V and 3 bases from J, the junction contained 4 bases not matched to a gene. This TCR came from a man aged 60 to 75 with colorectal cancer. The sample comprised PBMCs. This chain joins TRBV3-1 (or the pseudogene TRBV3-2) and TRBJ2-3; 7 bases are a match to TRBD2. CDR3 bases: TGTGCCAGCAGCCGAGGACTAGAGACAGATACGCAGTATTTT. Its protein is CASSRGLETDTQYF.